One T cell receptor beta chain is described in this entry. This clone is characterized as medium-sized (0.01 to 0.1%). No antigen is known for it. No qualities accompany the bases; no much larger clone lies one base away. At study entry, a tuberculin skin test and the QuantiFERON-TB GOLD In-Tube IGRA were used to screen adolescents for latent tuberculosis infection. Immunosequencing of unsorted cryopreserved PBMC covered, on average, around 100,000 T cells per clinical donor. Eleven high schools in the Worcester region of the Western Cape, South Africa, served as enrollment sites for adolescents aged 12 to 18 years. Around ten M. tuberculosis-infected adolescents and about ten uninfected adolescents, matched for age and sex, were selected. PBMC from adolescents were isolated by density centrifugation from freshly drawn heparinized blood and then cryopreserved. Trimming removed 1 base from V and 4 bases from J, leaving 12 bases between the germline ends. The CDR3 has 15 amino acids, counting the end cysteine and phenylalanine. Kept here is only the CDR3 DNA, which spans 45 bases and is read in frame from base 1. Sequences SGHNT (CDR1) and YENEEA (CDR2) are obtained from the germline V gene.

TCR libraries were generated with the immunoSEQ multiplex PCR assay, using TCR-beta and/or TCR-alpha/delta assays for each sample. The amplified TCR libraries were sequenced on the Illumina high-throughput platform. The published analysis was carried out like this. Clustering and dimensionality reduction relied on pairwise TCRdist distances among GMM-specific receptors from T cells that were either sorted ex vivo or expanded in vitro. Each clinical repertoire was scored by mean NN-distance, the average TCRdist to the nearest 10% of tetramer-positive reference sequences. GEM TCR motif frequency was computed as the fraction of unique TCRs matching known GEM sequences by V/J usage and CDR3 length. Linear discriminant analysis with leave-one-out cross-validation, implemented in scikit-learn, was used to classify active tuberculosis. TCRdb's version of the immuneACCESS table is confined to in-frame rearrangements and falls short of the full clone set. An unresolved V gene accounts for under half of the shortfall where checked; the remainder is of unknown origin. V and J calls and clone size are those listed in that table; D and trimming were worked out from the DNA. For this sample the table gives around 26,000 clones, of which 85% to 95% were detected only once. Roughly 17% of the sample comes from the top ten.

The sample belongs to a study of T cells in tuberculosis (dated 2018 in TCRdb). For the study in its entirety: The study combined CD1B tetramers and high-throughput TCR immunosequencing to characterize T cells specific for the mycobacterial lipid antigen glucose monomycolate (GMM). With 9 to 11 people per group, a South African clinical cohort compared IGRA-negative adolescents, IGRA-positive adolescents with latent tuberculosis, and adults with active tuberculosis. What the research found in general, with its limitations: Using GEM motif frequencies, a classifier achieved over 65% accuracy, whereas a classifier built on the diverse GMM-specific repertoire got to 87% accuracy (AUROC roughly 0.9). Clinical samples were selected based on which cryopreserved specimens were available, and the active tuberculosis cases were adults whereas the controls were adolescents. The smaller NN-distances were partly driven by shorter CDR3-alpha lengths in active tuberculosis patients, and the difference for TCR-beta did not reach statistical significance. Smaller mean NN-distances to GMM-specific TCRs were observed in active tuberculosis TCR-alpha repertoires than in IGRA-negative controls, suggesting clonal expansion of GMM-specific TCRs.

Sequenced input: PBMCs. The rearrangement combines TRBV11-3 with TRBJ2-3; TRBD1 might be the D gene, on 5 matching bases. The source of this sequence is a donor aged 10 to 29 with latent tuberculosis or without tuberculosis infection. Some clones in this sample may be carry-over from other donors' samples. The sequenced DNA is TGTGCCAGCAGCTTAGGCTCAGGGATGGCAGATACGCAGTATTTT. Protein translation: CASSLGSGMADTQYF.